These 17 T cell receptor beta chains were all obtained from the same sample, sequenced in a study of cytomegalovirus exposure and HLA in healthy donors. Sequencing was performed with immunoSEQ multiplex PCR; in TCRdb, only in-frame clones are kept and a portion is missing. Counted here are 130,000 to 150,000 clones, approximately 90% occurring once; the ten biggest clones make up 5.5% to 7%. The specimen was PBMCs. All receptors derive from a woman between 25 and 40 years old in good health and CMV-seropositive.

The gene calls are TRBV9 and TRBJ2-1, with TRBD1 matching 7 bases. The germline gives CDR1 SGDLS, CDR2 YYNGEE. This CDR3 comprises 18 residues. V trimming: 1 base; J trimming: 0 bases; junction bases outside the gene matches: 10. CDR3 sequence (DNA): TGTGCCAGCAGCGTATTAGGGGGCGTACCGGGCTCCTACAATGAGCAGTTCTTC. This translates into CASSVLGGVPGSYNEQFF.

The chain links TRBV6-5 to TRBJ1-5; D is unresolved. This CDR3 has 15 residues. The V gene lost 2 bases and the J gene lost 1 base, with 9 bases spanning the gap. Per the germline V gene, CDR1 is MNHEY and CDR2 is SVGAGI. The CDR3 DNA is TGTGCCAGCAGTTACCGTCGGGAGAGCAATCAGCCCCAGCATTTT. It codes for CASSYRRESNQPQHF.

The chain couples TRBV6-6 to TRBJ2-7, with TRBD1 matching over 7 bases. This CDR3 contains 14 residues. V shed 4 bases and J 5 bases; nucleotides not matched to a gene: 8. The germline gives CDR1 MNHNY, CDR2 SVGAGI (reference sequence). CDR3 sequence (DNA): TGTGCCAGCAGTTTAACACAGGGGTTCCACGAGCAGTACTTC. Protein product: CASSLTQGFHEQYF.

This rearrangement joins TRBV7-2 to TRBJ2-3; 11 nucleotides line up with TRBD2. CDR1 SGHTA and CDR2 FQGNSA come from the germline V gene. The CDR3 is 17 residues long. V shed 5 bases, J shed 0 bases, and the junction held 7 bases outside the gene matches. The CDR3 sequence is CASSIRSGGASTDTQYF. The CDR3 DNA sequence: TGTGCCAGCAGCATCCGTAGCGGGGGGGCTAGCACAGATACGCAGTATTTT.

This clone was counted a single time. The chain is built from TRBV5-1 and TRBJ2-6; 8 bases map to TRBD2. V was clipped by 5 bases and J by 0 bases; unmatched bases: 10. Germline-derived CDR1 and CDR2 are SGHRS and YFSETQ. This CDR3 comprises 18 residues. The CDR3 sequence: CASRPSGTSSSGANVLTF. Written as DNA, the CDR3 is TGCGCCAGCAGACCGTCCGGGACTAGTTCCTCTGGGGCCAACGTCCTGACTTTC.

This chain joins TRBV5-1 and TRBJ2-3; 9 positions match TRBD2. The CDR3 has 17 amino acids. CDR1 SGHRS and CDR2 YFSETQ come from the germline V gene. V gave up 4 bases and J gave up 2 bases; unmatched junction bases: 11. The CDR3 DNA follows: TGCGCCAGCAGCCCGACCGGGACTAGCCTCCTCACAGATACGCAGTATTTT. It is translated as CASSPTGTSLLTDTQYF.

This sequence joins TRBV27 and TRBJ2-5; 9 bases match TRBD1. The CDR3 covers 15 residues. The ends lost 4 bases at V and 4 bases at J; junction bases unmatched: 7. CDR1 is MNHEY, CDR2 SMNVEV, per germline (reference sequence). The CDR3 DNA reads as TGTGCCAGCAGTTACAGGGGGCTCCCTCCAGAGACCCAGTACTTC. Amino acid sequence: CASSYRGLPPETQYF.

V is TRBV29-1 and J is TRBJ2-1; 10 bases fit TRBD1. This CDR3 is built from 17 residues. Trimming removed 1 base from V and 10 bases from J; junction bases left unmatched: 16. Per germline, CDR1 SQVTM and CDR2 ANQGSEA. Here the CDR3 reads CSVEVVGTGARKREQFF. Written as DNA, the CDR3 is TGCAGCGTTGAAGTAGTTGGGACAGGGGCTAGAAAGAGGGAGCAGTTCTTC.

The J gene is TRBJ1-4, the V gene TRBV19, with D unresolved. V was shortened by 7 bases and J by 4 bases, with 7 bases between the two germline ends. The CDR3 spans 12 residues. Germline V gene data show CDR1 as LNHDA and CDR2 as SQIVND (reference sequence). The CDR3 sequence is CASTQDNEKLFF. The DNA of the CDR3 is TGTGCCAGTACCCAGGATAATGAAAAACTGTTTTTT. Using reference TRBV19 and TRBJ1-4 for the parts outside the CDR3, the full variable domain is DGGITQSPKYLFRKEGQNVTLSCEQNLNHDAMYWYRQDPGQGLRLIYYSQIVNDFQKGDIAEGYSVSREKKESFPLTVTSAQKNPTAFYLCASTQDNEKLFFGSGTQLSVL.

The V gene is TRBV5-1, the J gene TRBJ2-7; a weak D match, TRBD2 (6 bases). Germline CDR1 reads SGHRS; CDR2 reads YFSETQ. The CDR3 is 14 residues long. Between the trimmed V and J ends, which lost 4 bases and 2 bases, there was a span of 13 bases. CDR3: CASSPGGAPYEQYF. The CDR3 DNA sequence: TGCGCCAGCAGCCCCGGGGGTGCACCCTACGAGCAGTACTTC. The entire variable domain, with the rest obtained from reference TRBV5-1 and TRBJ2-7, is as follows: KAGVTQTPRYLIKTRGQQVTLSCSPISGHRSVSWYQQTPGQGLQFLFEYFSETQRNKGNFPGRFSGRQFSNSRSEMNVSTLELGDSALYLCASSPGGAPYEQYFGPGTRLTVT.

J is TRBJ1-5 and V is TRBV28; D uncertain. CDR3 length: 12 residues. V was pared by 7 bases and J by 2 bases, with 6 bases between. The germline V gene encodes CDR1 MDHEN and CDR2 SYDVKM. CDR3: CASTFGNQPQHF. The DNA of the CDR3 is TGTGCCAGCACCTTTGGCAATCAGCCCCAGCATTTT.

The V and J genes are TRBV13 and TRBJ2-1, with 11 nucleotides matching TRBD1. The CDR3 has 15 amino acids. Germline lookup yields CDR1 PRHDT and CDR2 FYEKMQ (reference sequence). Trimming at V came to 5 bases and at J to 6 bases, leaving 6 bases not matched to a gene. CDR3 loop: CASSQDRGHSNEQFF. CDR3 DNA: TGTGCCAGCAGCCAGGACAGGGGGCATAGCAATGAGCAGTTCTTC.

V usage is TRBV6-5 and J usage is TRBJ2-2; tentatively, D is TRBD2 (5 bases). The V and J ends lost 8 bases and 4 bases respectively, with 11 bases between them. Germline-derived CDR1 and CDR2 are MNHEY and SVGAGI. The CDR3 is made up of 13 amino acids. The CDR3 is CASSRGPTGELFF. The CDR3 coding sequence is TGTGCCAGCTCTCGAGGGCCCACCGGGGAGCTGTTTTTT.

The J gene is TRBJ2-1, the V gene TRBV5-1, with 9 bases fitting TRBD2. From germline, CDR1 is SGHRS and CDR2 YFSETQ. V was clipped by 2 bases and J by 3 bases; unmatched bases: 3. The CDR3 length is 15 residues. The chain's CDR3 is CASSLVAGDYNEQFF. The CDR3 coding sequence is TGCGCCAGCAGCTTAGTAGCGGGAGACTACAATGAGCAGTTCTTC.

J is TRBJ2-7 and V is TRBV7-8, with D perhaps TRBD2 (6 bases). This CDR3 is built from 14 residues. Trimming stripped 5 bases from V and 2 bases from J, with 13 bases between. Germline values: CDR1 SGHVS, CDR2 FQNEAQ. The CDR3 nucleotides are TGTGCCAGCAGCGGTGTGGGGGGAACCTACGAGCAGTACTTC. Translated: CASSGVGGTYEQYF.

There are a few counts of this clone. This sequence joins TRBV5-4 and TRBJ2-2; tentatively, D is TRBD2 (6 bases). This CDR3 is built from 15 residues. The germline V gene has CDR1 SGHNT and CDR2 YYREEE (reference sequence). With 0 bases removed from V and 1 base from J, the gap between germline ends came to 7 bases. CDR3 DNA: TGTGCCAGCAGCTTGGACGGGGGGAACACCGGGGAGCTGTTTTTT. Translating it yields CASSLDGGNTGELFF.

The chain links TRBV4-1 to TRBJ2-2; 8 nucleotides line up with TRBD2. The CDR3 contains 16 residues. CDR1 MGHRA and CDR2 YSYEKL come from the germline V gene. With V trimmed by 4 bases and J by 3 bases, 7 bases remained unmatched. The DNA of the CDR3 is TGCGCCAGCAGCCCGCCGCCGGGACTAGACACCGGGGAGCTGTTTTTT. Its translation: CASSPPPGLDTGELFF.